This T cell receptor (beta chain) was sequenced in a study of T cells in Graves' hyperthyroidism and ophthalmopathy. Study overall: Peripheral blood sampling occurred at initial diagnosis, before any treatment.

Germline V gene data show CDR1 as MGHRA and CDR2 as YSYEKL. With 6 bases removed from V and 2 bases from J, the gap between germline ends came to 10 bases. The CDR3 contains 13 residues. Findings of the study overall: Among clonotypes expanded in thyroid above 0.001, most were also found in blood.

This clonotype was observed a few times. What it binds is not known. Clinicians diagnosed patients from clinical symptoms, serum thyroxine and TRAb, thyroid ultrasound and orbital computed tomography. The authors took PBMCs from roughly 9.5 ml fresh peripheral blood. It was RNA transcripts that yielded the amplified TCR beta CDR3 regions. The HTBI set primed first-round TCR CDR3 RT-PCR. MiXCR, run by TCRdb on the multiplex PCR reads, gives a single entry per CDR3 protein. The table includes roughly 330,000 distinct CDR3 sequences, over 15% detected once. The chain employs TRBV4-1 and TRBJ2-5; the D call may be TRBD1 or TRBD2 (5 bases each). What was sequenced was blood. The receptor was isolated from a man aged 25-45 years with Graves' hyperthyroidism. The chain's CDR3 is CASRGPPQETQYF. The CDR3 DNA reads TGCGCCAGCAGGGGACCACCGCAAGAGACCCAGTACTTC.